This T cell receptor (beta chain) was identified during a study of blood T cell repertoires in COVID-19. Study background: Nucleic acid was either cDNA or gDNA, and it came from T cells, B-cell-depleted T cells, or PBMCs.

Germline trimming cut 2 bases from V and 6 bases from J; bases unmatched to any gene: 8. The CDR3 spans 16 residues. CDR1 LNHDA and CDR2 SQIVND come from the germline V gene (reference sequence). Authors' processing steps: Amplifying reference gene primers gave estimates of nucleated cell counts. Method: immunoSEQ multiplex PCR; TCRdb's copy keeps in-frame clones and lacks some. The V and J calls and the clone size are those of that table, but D and trimming were determined from the DNA. The table records over 6,500 clones, 80% to 90% of them present only once. The specimen sequenced was peripheral blood. The TCR was taken from a human donor in a cohort sampled during active COVID-19. The donor label of this sample is uncertain. The chain is built from TRBV19 and TRBJ2-2; 8 positions agree with TRBD2. As DNA, the CDR3 is TGTGCCAGTAGTATACTAGCGGGCCCGCTGGCCGGGGAGCTGTTTTTT. Protein product: CASSILAGPLAGELFF.